Many counts were recorded for the clone carrying this T cell receptor (beta chain). Its specificity is unknown. No patient had received any treatment before thyroid surgery. This sample is part of a study of metastatic and nonmetastatic thyroid tumors. Regarding the study as a whole: Reported TCR beta diversity, measured in blood and tumor, was significantly higher for malignant thyroid tumors than for benign nodules.

Germline V gene sequence: CDR1 SGHVS, CDR2 FNYEAQ. The CDR3 is made up of 15 amino acids. The V gene end was trimmed by 6 bases and the J gene end by 3 bases; junction bases not matched to a gene: 5. How the authors handled the data: Clinicopathological groups of papillary thyroid cancer showed CDR3 differences that were used to build a distant-metastasis classifier. From the PCR reads, TCRdb re-called clones with MiXCR. The V and J calls reflect TCRdb's pipeline rather than the authors' work. The sample has around 45,000 clones; less than 5% are singletons. This TCR was recovered from a female donor with papillary thyroid cancer or a benign thyroid nodule (not recorded which). Some clones in this sample may be carry-over from other donors' samples. The specimen was blood. J is TRBJ2-3 and V is TRBV7-6; 11 nucleotides agree with TRBD2. CDR3 nucleotide sequence: TGTGCCAGCAGTCCACTAGCGGGAGTGACAGATACGCAGTATTTT. It translates to CASSPLAGVTDTQYF.